The entry that follows covers one T cell receptor (beta chain) sequence. Its antigen is not known. CDR3 and TCR beta VDJ profiling relied on genomic DNA as the template. TCRdb processed the reads anew with MiXCR; each CDR3 protein has one entry. The data show 120,000 or so distinct CDR3 sequences, 50% to 70% seen once. Only patients with CD8+CD57+ cell expansion on flow cytometry were chosen for sequencing. These data are taken from a study of CD8+CD57+ T cells in acquired aplastic anemia. Across the whole study: DNA per sorted CD4+ or CD8+ sample ranged 0.2 to 27.4 ug, averaging 3.2 ug. Study results and limitations: The number of CD8+ CDR3 sequences shared by patients and controls was approximately 30.

The J segment lost 3 bases and the V segment lost 6 bases, leaving 7 bases of the junction unmatched. Looked up from germline, CDR1 is SEHNR and CDR2 is FQNEAQ (reference sequence). This CDR3 is 15 amino acids long. This clonotype originated in a human donor with aplastic anemia. Sequenced sample: sorted CD4+, CD8+, or CD8+CD57+ T cells (not recorded which) from PBMCs. This chain joins TRBV7-9 and TRBJ1-4; 7 nucleotides match TRBD1. DNA for the CDR3: TGTGCCAGCAGTTCACGGACAGGACCTAATGAAAAACTGTTTTTT. This codes for CASSSRTGPNEKLFF.